The 5 T cell receptor beta chains below all came from one sample that was sequenced in a study of T cells in narcolepsy. Assay used: immunoSEQ multiplex PCR; TCRdb lists only in-frame clones, some missing. The sample holds around 30,000 clones, over 65% seen once. Sequencing was carried out using memory (CD45RA-) CD4+ T cells from blood. Receptors were obtained from a human donor in good health.

This clone is classed as medium-sized. The chain combines TRBV19 with TRBJ2-1; possibly TRBD2 for D (6 bases). Germline V gene data show CDR1 as LNHDA and CDR2 as SQIVND (reference sequence). CDR3 length equals 15 residues. V was cut by 6 bases and J by 0 bases, with 12 bases left in between. This CDR3 reads CASRPGASSYNEQFF. Here the CDR3 DNA reads TGTGCCAGTAGGCCGGGAGCAAGCTCCTACAATGAGCAGTTCTTC.

The chain joins TRBV19 to TRBJ2-1; D may be TRBD1 or TRBD2 (6 bases each). The germline CDR1 and CDR2 sequences are LNHDA and SQIVND (reference sequence). The CDR3 sequence is 16 residues long. Trimming took off 1 base at V and 4 bases at J, with 14 bases between the two ends. The CDR3 coding sequence is TGTGCCAGTAGTATAGGGCTCCGGGGGCGGTACAATGAGCAGTTCTTC. The encoded protein is CASSIGLRGRYNEQFF. Using reference TRBV19 and TRBJ2-1 for the parts outside the CDR3, the full variable domain is DGGITQSPKYLFRKEGQNVTLSCEQNLNHDAMYWYRQDPGQGLRLIYYSQIVNDFQKGDIAEGYSVSREKKESFPLTVTSAQKNPTAFYLCASSIGLRGRYNEQFFGPGTRLTVL.

This clone occurred once. The rearrangement links TRBV9 to TRBJ1-3; TRBD1 might be the D (6 bases). Trimming took 2 bases from V and 2 from J, leaving 14 bases between them. The CDR3 totals 16 residues. The V gene's germline CDR1 is SGDLS and CDR2 YYNGEE. The chain's CDR3 is CASSVSETGTGNTIYF. The CDR3 nucleotides read TGTGCCAGCAGCGTGAGCGAAACAGGGACTGGAAACACCATATATTTT. Using reference TRBV9 and TRBJ1-3 for the parts outside the CDR3, the full variable domain is DSGVTQTPKHLITATGQRVTLRCSPRSGDLSVYWYQQSLDQGLQFLIQYYNGEERAKGNILERFSAQQFPDLHSELNLSSLELGDSALYFCASSVSETGTGNTIYFGEGSWLTVV.

This clone was picked up one time. The rearrangement joins TRBV25-1 to TRBJ2-3; D may correspond to TRBD1 or TRBD2 (5 bases each). Germline V gene lookup returns CDR1 MGHDK and CDR2 SYGVNS. The germline V and J ends were trimmed by 8 bases and 2 bases, with 20 bases remaining between them. The CDR3 is made up of 16 amino acids. This chain's CDR3 is CASPGAGAEDTDTQYF. The CDR3 region has the DNA TGTGCCAGCCCCGGGGCTGGCGCAGAAGACACAGATACGCAGTATTTT.

This clone was recorded once. The gene calls are TRBV6-1 and TRBJ1-3; D possibly corresponds to TRBD1 (5 bases). From germline, CDR1 is MNHNS and CDR2 SASEGT. Deletions cut 5 bases from V and 4 bases from J, with 12 bases between. The CDR3 extends over 14 amino acids. In DNA, the CDR3 is TGTGCCAGCAGTTTTAAGGGGTACGGAAACACCATATATTTT. Amino acid sequence: CASSFKGYGNTIYF.